The 18 T cell receptor beta chains below were found in one sample sequenced in a study of blood T cell repertoires in COVID-19. Clones were sequenced by immunoSEQ multiplex PCR, and TCRdb holds only the in-frame ones, with some missing. The sample holds some 63,000 clones; 70% to 80% are singletons and the top ten take more than 25%. Sequencing input: peripheral blood. All receptors derive from a human donor in a cohort sampled during active COVID-19.

The chain's CDR3 is CASSLRGPSPLHF. The CDR3 DNA sequence: TGTGCCAGCAGTCTCAGGGGTCCCTCACCCCTCCACTTT. This chain links TRBV28 with TRBJ1-6; tentative D call: TRBD1 (6 bases). Germline assignment: CDR1 MDHEN and CDR2 SYDVKM. V was shortened by 5 bases and J by 10 bases, with 12 bases between the two germline ends. This CDR3 region has 13 residues.

The chain is built from TRBV15 and TRBJ1-2; D remains unclear. The V gene's germline CDR1 is LNHNV and CDR2 YYDKDF (reference sequence). This CDR3 contains 14 residues. Trimming stripped 2 bases from V and 3 bases from J, with 10 bases between. The CDR3 sequence is CATSRHPGYYGYTF. DNA of the CDR3: TGTGCCACCAGCAGACACCCGGGGTACTATGGCTACACCTTC.

The chain joins TRBV7-6 to TRBJ1-6; maybe TRBD1 (6 bases). Germline loops: CDR1 SGHVS, CDR2 FNYEAQ. The germline V and J ends were trimmed by 5 bases and 6 bases, with 14 bases remaining between them. The CDR3 is 15 amino acids. The CDR3, as DNA: TGTGCCAGCAGCCAGTCGGGGGGCGGTAATTCACCCCTCCACTTT. It specifies CASSQSGGGNSPLHF. The full variable domain, in which reference TRBV7-6 and TRBJ1-6 provide the parts outside the CDR3, is GAGVSQSPRYKVTKRGQDVALRCDPISGHVSLYWYRQALGQGPEFLTYFNYEAQQDKSGLPNDRFSAERPEGSISTLTIQRTEQRDSAMYRCASSQSGGGNSPLHFGNGTRLTVT.

The gene calls are TRBV18 and TRBJ1-2; the match to TRBD1 covers 7 bases. The CDR3 is made up of 15 amino acids. The V and J ends lost 2 bases and 5 bases, in that order; junction bases with no gene match: 8. In germline, CDR1 is KGHSH, CDR2 LQKENI. CDR3 amino acids: CASSPKQGDGYGYTF. The CDR3 DNA reads TGTGCCAGCTCACCAAAGCAGGGGGATGGTTATGGCTACACCTTC.

This clone was observed once. The V gene is TRBV6-6, the J gene TRBJ2-1, with unresolved D. Trimming left V 7 bases short and J 1 base short, with 14 bases between. The CDR3 has 15 amino acids. The germline CDR1 and CDR2 sequences are MNHNY and SVGAGI (reference sequence). CDR3 protein: CASNPRSGSYNEQFF. DNA for the CDR3: TGTGCCAGCAACCCCCGGTCAGGTTCCTACAATGAGCAGTTCTTC.

The chain couples TRBV7-9 to TRBJ1-5; no reliable D call. The CDR3 is made up of 14 amino acids. CDR1 SEHNR and CDR2 FQNEAQ come from the germline V gene (reference sequence). V lost 5 bases to trimming and J lost 2 bases, with 10 bases between them. This CDR3 is CASSAAGGNQPQHF. In nucleotides, the CDR3 is TGTGCCAGCAGCGCTGCGGGTGGCAATCAGCCCCAGCATTTT.

V usage is TRBV18 and J usage is TRBJ2-3; D not resolved. The CDR3 is 13 residues long. Trimming removed 3 bases at V and 0 bases at J, with 4 bases between. Germline V gene data show CDR1 as KGHSH and CDR2 as LQKENI. The CDR3 spells CASSPLSTDTQYF. CDR3 nucleotide sequence: TGTGCCAGCTCACCTCTTAGCACAGATACGCAGTATTTT.

V gene TRBV7-9 combines with J gene TRBJ1-1, with a tentative D call TRBD1 (5 bases). The ends were cut back, 5 bases at V and 5 bases at J, with 18 bases in the middle. Germline V lookup: CDR1 SEHNR, CDR2 FQNEAQ (reference sequence). This CDR3 has 15 residues. The DNA for the CDR3 is TGTGCCAGCAGCGGAGCTACCCAGGGAATAACTGAAGCTTTCTTT. Translation: CASSGATQGITEAFF.

The chain recombines TRBV3-1 (or the pseudogene TRBV3-2) with TRBJ2-1; TRBD2 is a possible D gene (6 bases). Trimming removed 4 bases from V and 0 bases from J, with 10 bases in between. This CDR3 is built from 15 residues. Per germline, CDR1 LGHDT and CDR2 YNNKEL (reference sequence). The CDR3 is CASSLGGFSYNEQFF. CDR3 bases: TGTGCCAGCAGCCTCGGGGGTTTCTCCTACAATGAGCAGTTCTTC.

The chain has TRBV28 and TRBJ2-7; D is perhaps TRBD1 (6 bases). This CDR3 region has 15 residues. Trimming stripped 3 bases from V and 9 bases from J, with 21 bases between. CDR1 MDHEN and CDR2 SYDVKM come from the germline V gene. This chain's CDR3 is CASSFRVAPSQGQYF. In DNA form, the CDR3 reads TGTGCCAGCAGTTTCAGGGTAGCGCCGTCACAGGGGCAGTACTTC.

DNA of the CDR3: TGCGCCAGCAGCCAAGTTGGGACTAGCGGGCGCAAAGACAATGAGCAGTTCTTC. Amino acids: CASSQVGTSGRKDNEQFF. V is TRBV4-1 and J is TRBJ2-1; 12 bases align to TRBD2. After removal of 1 base from V and 5 bases from J, the junction contained 9 bases not matched to a gene. This CDR3 is 18 amino acids long. Germline-derived CDR1 and CDR2 are MGHRA and YSYEKL.

The rearrangement uses TRBV5-1 and TRBJ2-2, with TRBD2 identical over 11 bases. CDR1 and CDR2 from the germline V gene are SGHRS and YFSETQ. Trimming took 2 bases from V and 6 from J; bases not matched to a gene: 3. This CDR3 contains 15 residues. The CDR3 DNA reads TGCGCCAGCAGCTTATTACTAGCGGGAGCCGGGGAGCTGTTTTTT. Translating it yields CASSLLLAGAGELFF.

This clone was counted a single time. The V gene is TRBV19, the J gene TRBJ2-3, with D hard to call. CDR1 LNHDA and CDR2 SQIVND come from the germline V gene (reference sequence). This CDR3 is built from 11 residues. Trimming cost V 5 bases and J 7 bases, with 7 bases left between them. CDR3 DNA sequence: TGTGCCAGTAGTGTTAGCAATACGCAGTATTTT. Translated: CASSVSNTQYF.

This chain joins TRBV21-1 and TRBJ2-5; the table's D gene call, TRBD2, was not cross checked with the DNA. TRBV21-1 is a recognized pseudogene. CDR3 length equals 15 residues. The CDR3 reads CASSNPRGRQETQYF. As DNA, the CDR3 is TGTGCCAGCAGCAACCCCCGCGGGAGACAAGAGACCCAGTACTTC.

The rearrangement uses TRBV6-5 and TRBJ2-4, with 8 bases lining up with TRBD2. CDR3 length: 14 residues. Germline trimming cut 4 bases from V and 3 bases from J; bases unmatched to any gene: 2. Germline CDR1 MNHEY, CDR2 SVGAGI. The CDR3 DNA sequence: TGTGCCAGCAGTTCGGGACTAGACAAAAACATTCAGTACTTC. It is translated as CASSSGLDKNIQYF.

The chain uses TRBV7-8 and TRBJ2-5; 9 bases align to TRBD1. CDR1 and CDR2 from the germline V gene are SGHVS and FQNEAQ. The length of the CDR3 is 15 residues. The V and J ends lost 1 base and 4 bases, in that order; junction bases with no gene match: 4. CDR3: CASSLDTGGGETQYF. The CDR3 DNA is TGTGCCAGCAGCTTAGACACAGGGGGCGGAGAGACCCAGTACTTC.

The V gene is TRBV16, the J gene TRBJ1-5, with 10 bases that match TRBD1. V lost 0 bases and J lost 4; bases outside the gene matches: 3. Germline loops: CDR1 KGHSY, CDR2 FQNENV. CDR3 length: 16 residues. CDR3 nucleotide sequence: TGTGCCAGCAGCCAATCCTCGGGACAGGGGAATCAGCCCCAGCATTTT. Translated, it gives CASSQSSGQGNQPQHF.

This CDR3 is CASSPPTAQIHTEAFF. The CDR3 DNA sequence: TGTGCCAGCTCACCACCGACAGCTCAGATCCACACTGAAGCTTTCTTT. The gene calls are TRBV18 and TRBJ1-1; D might be TRBD1 (5 bases). This CDR3 is built from 16 residues. CDR1 and CDR2 from the germline V gene are KGHSH and LQKENI. Trimming took off 0 bases at V and 3 bases at J, with 14 bases between the two ends.